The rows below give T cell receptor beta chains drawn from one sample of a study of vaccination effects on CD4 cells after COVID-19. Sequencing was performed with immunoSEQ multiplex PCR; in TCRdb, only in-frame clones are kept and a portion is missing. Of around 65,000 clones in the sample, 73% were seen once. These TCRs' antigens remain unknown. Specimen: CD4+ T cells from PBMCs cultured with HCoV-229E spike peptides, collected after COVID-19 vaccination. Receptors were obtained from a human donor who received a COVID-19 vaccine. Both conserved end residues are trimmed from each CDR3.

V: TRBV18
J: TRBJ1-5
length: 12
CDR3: ASSPNRGRQPQH

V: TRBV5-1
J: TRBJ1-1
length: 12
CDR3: ASSPGQGESEAF

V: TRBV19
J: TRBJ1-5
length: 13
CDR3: ASSIDPGGGQPQH

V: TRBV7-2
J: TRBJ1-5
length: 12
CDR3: ASGWDHSNQPQH

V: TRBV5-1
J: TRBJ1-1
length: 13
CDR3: ASSSQEGSLTEAF

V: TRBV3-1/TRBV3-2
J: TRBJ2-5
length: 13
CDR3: ASSPRTGIQETQY

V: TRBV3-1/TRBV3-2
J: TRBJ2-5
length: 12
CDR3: ASSQWTGRETQY

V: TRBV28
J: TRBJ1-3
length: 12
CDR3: ASSSQSSGNTIY

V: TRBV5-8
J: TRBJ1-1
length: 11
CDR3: ASSFTLATEAF

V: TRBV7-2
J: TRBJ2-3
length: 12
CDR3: ASSLVPNTDTQY

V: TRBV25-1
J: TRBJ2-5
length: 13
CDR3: ASSRGLAGVETQY

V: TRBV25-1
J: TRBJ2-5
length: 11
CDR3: ASSSDGYGPQY

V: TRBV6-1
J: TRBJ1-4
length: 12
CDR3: ASSEVSGDEKLF

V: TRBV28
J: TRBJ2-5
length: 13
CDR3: ASSMGLAGEETQY

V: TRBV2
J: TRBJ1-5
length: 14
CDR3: ASSATQGALNQPQH

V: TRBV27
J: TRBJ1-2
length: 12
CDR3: ASSLTRTGGGYT

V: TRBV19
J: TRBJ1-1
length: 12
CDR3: ASRLGGSNTEAF

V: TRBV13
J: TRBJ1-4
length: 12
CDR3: ASSPRNLREKLF

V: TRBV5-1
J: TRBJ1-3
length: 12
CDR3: ASSLWDNGNTIY

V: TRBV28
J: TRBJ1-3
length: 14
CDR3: ASSAPGTVSGNTIY

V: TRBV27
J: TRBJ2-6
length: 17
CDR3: ASSLSLARLISGANVLT

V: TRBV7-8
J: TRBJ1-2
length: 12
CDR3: ASSPMATNYGYT

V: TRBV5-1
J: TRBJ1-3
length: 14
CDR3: ATTETGTGDGNTIY

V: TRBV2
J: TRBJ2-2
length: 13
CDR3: ASSEGGAGTGELF